Given below is one TCR beta chain in context. The antigen remains undetermined. These data come from a study of T-cell memory formation after mild COVID-19. Findings of the study overall: Clones contracting across day 15 to 85 had a balanced CD4/CD8 profile; later expanding clones leaned CD4+.

Per the germline V gene, CDR1 is MNHEY and CDR2 is SMNVEV (reference sequence). This CDR3 region has 17 residues. Trimming removed 5 bases from V and 0 bases from J; junction bases left unmatched: 6. One entry per CDR3 protein results from TCRdb running MiXCR on the 5' RACE reads. The table records roughly 560,000 distinct CDR3 sequences, approximately 20% of them present only once. The chain links TRBV27 to TRBJ2-2; 10 bases match TRBD2. The receptor comes from an adult woman who had mild COVID-19 (a few samples of this study predate the infection). Cell type and time point are not known. The sequenced material came from PBMCs or a T cell subset sorted from them (not recorded which). The CDR3 nucleotides read TGTGCCAGCAGTGCACTAGCGGGGCAAGCGAACACCGGGGAGCTGTTTTTT. It translates to CASSALAGQANTGELFF.